This T cell receptor (beta chain) appears in the sequencing data of a study of T-cell memory formation after mild COVID-19. The CDR3 extends over 16 amino acids. Germline lookup yields CDR1 MNHEY and CDR2 SVGAGI. Trimming removed 0 bases at V and 7 bases at J, with 18 bases between. This clonotype has a handful of counts. TCRdb reanalysed the 5' RACE reads using MiXCR and keeps one entry per CDR3 protein. This sample has around 250,000 distinct CDR3 sequences, with 15% found just once. The V and J genes are TRBV6-5 and TRBJ1-2; D may be TRBD1 (6 bases). The receptor was derived from an adult woman who had mild COVID-19 (a few samples of this study predate the infection). Cell type and time point are not known. The sample was PBMCs or a T cell subset sorted from them (not recorded which). CDR3 sequence (DNA): TGTGCCAGCAGTTACTCGAGTCATCGGACAGAGTTTGGCTACACCTTC. Residues: CASSYSSHRTEFGYTF.